The sample holds many counts of the clone carrying this T cell receptor beta chain. Sample time point: sample taken at primary tumor resection. Whole RNA came from tumor, nontumor lung or frozen PBMC and was sequenced without being sorted. Samples were donated by 72 untreated early-stage non-small cell lung cancer patients. The CDR3 totals 16 residues. Trimming removed 1 base at V and 2 bases at J, with 12 bases between. Germline CDR1 SEHNR, CDR2 FQNEAQ (reference sequence). The data stem from a study of spatial heterogeneity in lung cancer. Each TCR cDNA molecule bore a unique molecular identifier. TCRdb redid the calling of the 5' RACE reads with MiXCR, one entry per CDR3 protein. In the table there are 25,000 to 35,000 distinct CDR3 sequences, around 8.4% of which are singletons.

The sequence was collected from a female donor with early-stage non-small cell lung cancer. The J gene is TRBJ2-4, the V gene TRBV7-9; tentative D call: TRBD1 (5 bases). The source was PBMCs, collected at surgery. The CDR3 sequence: CASSLGAGLTKNIQYF. The CDR3 bases are TGTGCCAGCAGCTTAGGGGCAGGGCTAACCAAAAACATTCAGTACTTC. The full variable domain, its missing parts supplied by reference TRBV7-9 and TRBJ2-4, is DTGVSQNPRHKITKRGQNVTFRCDPISEHNRLYWYRQTLGQGPEFLTYFQNEAQLEKSRLLSDRFSAERPKGSFSTLEIQRTEQGDSAMYLCASSLGAGLTKNIQYFGAGTRLSVL.